These 13 T cell receptor beta chains came from one sample sequenced in a study of CD8 T cells in Susac syndrome. Reverse transcription of roughly 0.5 to 1 ug RNA was carried out with random hexamers. MiXCR, applied by TCRdb to the immunoSEQ multiplex PCR reads, yields one record per CDR3 protein. In the table there are hundreds of thousands of distinct CDR3 sequences, roughly 85% of which are singletons. Specimen: CD8+ T cells from PBMCs. The receptor source for this set is a human donor with multiple sclerosis.

The chain employs TRBV3-1 and TRBJ1-2; D is possibly TRBD1 (5 bases). From germline, CDR1 is LGHDT and CDR2 YNNKEL (reference sequence). This CDR3 is built from 17 residues. V lost 0 bases and J lost 1, with 15 bases in between. CDR3 nucleotide sequence: TGTGCCAGCAGCCAAGAGACGCCCTGGGACTTTAACTATGGCTACACCTTC. It codes for CASSQETPWDFNYGYTF.

This chain uses TRBV12-3 or TRBV12-4 with TRBJ2-7; perhaps TRBD2 as D (7 bases). Trimming cost V 8 bases and J 2 bases, with 19 bases left between them. The CDR3 contains 15 residues. The DNA of the CDR3 is TGTGCCAGCGCCATAGGGGGGGACTACGCCTACGAGCAGTACTTC. Translating gives CASAIGGDYAYEQYF.

This chain links TRBV29-1 with TRBJ1-1; the match to TRBD1 covers 7 bases. The germline CDR1 and CDR2 sequences are SQVTM and ANQGSEA. V lost 0 bases to trimming and J lost 4 bases; unmatched junction nucleotides: 8. The CDR3 runs 15 residues. The CDR3 nucleotides read TGCAGCGTTGAAGATCTTGAGACAGGGTTCACTGAAGCTTTCTTT. Translating gives CSVEDLETGFTEAFF.

This clonotype was seen just once. This rearrangement joins TRBV27 to TRBJ1-2; possible D gene TRBD1, 5 bases. The CDR3 spans 14 residues. V was pared by 3 bases and J by 0 bases, with 8 bases between. Per germline, CDR1 MNHEY and CDR2 SMNVEV (reference sequence). This CDR3 reads CASSFQGPNYGYTF. The DNA of the CDR3 is TGTGCCAGCAGTTTCCAGGGACCTAACTATGGCTACACCTTC.

V is TRBV9 and J is TRBJ2-1; 11 bases align to TRBD1. With V trimmed by 0 bases and J by 8 bases, 10 bases remained unmatched. This CDR3 has 17 amino acids. Germline CDR1 is SGDLS and CDR2 is YYNGEE. For the CDR3, the DNA is TGTGCCAGCAGCGTAGATTTCCGGGACAGGGGGAGCTATGAGCAGTTCTTC. As protein: CASSVDFRDRGSYEQFF.

The chain has TRBV10-2 and TRBJ2-7, with 11 bases aligning to TRBD2. Germline V gene lookup returns CDR1 WSHSY and CDR2 SAAADI. The ends lost 2 bases at V and 4 bases at J; junction bases unmatched: 7. The CDR3 consists of 16 residues. The CDR3 DNA sequence: TGCGCCAGCAGTGAGAGGGCTAGCGGGAGGAGATACGAGCAGTACTTC. Translation gives CASSERASGRRYEQYF.

The V call is TRBV11-2, the J call TRBJ2-1; D is possibly TRBD2 (5 bases). Per the germline V gene, CDR1 is SGHAT and CDR2 is FQNNGV. Trimming took 1 base from V and 0 from J, leaving 10 bases between them. The length of the CDR3 is 16 residues. The CDR3: CASSLVGRGSYNEQFF. The CDR3 DNA follows: TGTGCCAGCAGCTTAGTCGGACGGGGCTCCTACAATGAGCAGTTCTTC.

The chain links TRBV5-1 to TRBJ2-4, with D hard to call. Germline V lookup: CDR1 SGHRS, CDR2 YFSETQ. The CDR3 spans 13 residues. The V gene lost 0 bases and the J gene lost 4 bases, with 5 bases spanning the gap. The CDR3 nucleotides read TGCGCCAGCAGCTTGGAGCCGAAAAACATTCAGTACTTC. Encoded protein: CASSLEPKNIQYF.

The chain uses TRBV28 and TRBJ2-3; TRBD2 aligns across 9 bases. The V segment lost 6 bases and the J segment 5 bases; nucleotides outside the gene matches: 12. There are 16 residues in the CDR3. Germline V gene data show CDR1 as MDHEN and CDR2 as SYDVKM. CDR3 sequence: CASRRGTSRGLDTQYF. The CDR3, as DNA: TGTGCCAGCAGGAGAGGGACTAGCAGAGGGCTAGATACGCAGTATTTT.

The chain has TRBV6-5 and TRBJ1-3; D may be TRBD1 (6 bases). This CDR3 region has 17 residues. The V gene lost 0 bases and the J gene lost 3 bases, with 15 bases spanning the gap. Germline assignment: CDR1 MNHEY and CDR2 SVGAGI. In nucleotides, the CDR3 is TGTGCCAGCAGTTACTCGAAGCCGGGGGCGCTTGGAAACACCATATATTTT. It is translated as CASSYSKPGALGNTIYF.

This clonotype was detected only a few times. The chain is built from TRBV25-1 and TRBJ1-2; D ambiguous. The germline V gene encodes CDR1 MGHDK and CDR2 SYGVNS. The CDR3 sequence is 14 residues long. V lost 2 bases, J lost 4 bases, and 11 bases lay in between. The CDR3: CASSEGRRFYGYTF. The CDR3 nucleotides read TGTGCCAGCAGTGAAGGCCGCAGATTCTATGGCTACACCTTC.

V is TRBV28 and J is TRBJ2-3; D is ambiguous. Trimming cost V 5 bases and J 5 bases, with 11 bases left between them. The CDR3 has 13 amino acids. Looked up from germline, CDR1 is MDHEN and CDR2 is SYDVKM. Here the CDR3 reads CASSHPLGDTQYF. The DNA of the CDR3 is TGTGCCAGCAGTCACCCCCTGGGAGATACGCAGTATTTT.

The V call is TRBV4-2, the J call TRBJ1-5; D not resolved. CDR1 and CDR2 (germline): LGHNA, YNFKEQ. Trimming left V 2 bases short and J 3 bases short, with 11 bases between. This CDR3 contains 15 residues. CDR3 sequence (DNA): TGTGCCAGCAGCCAATACGCCGTGGACAATCAGCCCCAGCATTTT. Its translation: CASSQYAVDNQPQHF.